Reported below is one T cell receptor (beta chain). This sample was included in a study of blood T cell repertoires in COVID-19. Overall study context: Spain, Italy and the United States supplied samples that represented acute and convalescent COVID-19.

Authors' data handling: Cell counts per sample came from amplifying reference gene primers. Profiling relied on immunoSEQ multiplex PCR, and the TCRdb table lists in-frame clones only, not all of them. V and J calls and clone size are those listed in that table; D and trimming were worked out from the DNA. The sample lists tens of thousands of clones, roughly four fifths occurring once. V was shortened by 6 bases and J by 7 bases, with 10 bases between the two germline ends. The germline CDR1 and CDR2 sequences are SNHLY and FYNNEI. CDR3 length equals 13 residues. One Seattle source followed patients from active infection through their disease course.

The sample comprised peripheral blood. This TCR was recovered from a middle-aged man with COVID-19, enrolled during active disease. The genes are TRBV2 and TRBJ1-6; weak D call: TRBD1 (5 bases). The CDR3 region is CASSDSENSPLHF. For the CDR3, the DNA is TGTGCCAGCAGCGACAGCGAGAATTCACCCCTCCACTTT.